The rows below give T cell receptor beta chains drawn from one sample of a study of cytomegalovirus exposure and HLA in healthy donors. Sequenced by immunoSEQ multiplex PCR; TCRdb stores in-frame clones only, minus some. The table for this sample gives roughly 200,000 clones. The sequencing sample was made of PBMCs. The receptors stem from a man aged 30 to 39 in good health and CMV-seronegative. Each CDR3 is given with its conserved first and last residue. The order of the fields is CDR3 length, V gene, D gene, J gene, CDR3 protein, CDR3 DNA. D genes are given only for firm matches.

>16|TRBV5-1|.|TRBJ2-2
CASSLYGNPNTGELFF
TGCGCCAGCAGCTTGTACGGGAATCCGAACACCGGGGAGCTGTTTTTT
>17|TRBV27|.|TRBJ1-5
CASSLIGQGISNQPQHF
TGTGCCAGCAGTTTAATAGGGCAGGGGATTAGCAATCAGCCCCAGCATTTT
>14|TRBV2|.|TRBJ1-1
CASSPRASSNEAFF
TGTGCCAGCAGTCCGCGGGCCAGTTCGAATGAAGCTTTCTTT
>14|TRBV4-3|TRBD1|TRBJ1-2
CASSHGQGGDGYTF
TGCGCCAGCAGCCATGGACAGGGAGGAGATGGCTACACCTTC
>16|TRBV7-2|.|TRBJ2-7
CASSAGTSGTGYEQYF
TGTGCCAGCAGCGCAGGCACTAGCGGGACAGGGTACGAGCAGTACTTC
>16|TRBV6-4|TRBD1|TRBJ1-6
CASSRDRSSYNSPLHF
TGTGCCAGCAGTCGGGACAGGAGCTCCTATAATTCACCCCTCCACTTT
>13|TRBV28|.|TRBJ1-2
CASSSNWASGYTF
TGTGCCAGCAGTTCAAACTGGGCCTCCGGCTACACCTTC
>17|TRBV5-4|TRBD2|TRBJ2-1
CASSPRLAGGFGNEQFF
TGTGCCAGCAGCCCGAGACTAGCGGGAGGGTTCGGGAATGAGCAGTTCTTC
>13|TRBV9|.|TRBJ1-2
CASSVQGNYGYTF
TGTGCCAGCAGCGTCCAGGGTAACTATGGCTACACCTTC
>16|TRBV21-1|.|TRBJ2-1
CASSITSLSSYNEQFF
TGTGCCAGCAGCATAACTAGCTTGAGCTCCTACAATGAGCAGTTCTTC
>16|TRBV7-9|TRBD2|TRBJ2-3
CASTTPTSGSTDTQYF
TGTGCCAGCACCACCCCCACTAGCGGGAGTACAGATACGCAGTATTTT
>16|TRBV6-6|TRBD1|TRBJ1-5
CASTNPTGGSNQPQHF
TGTGCCAGCACCAACCCGACAGGGGGTTCCAATCAGCCCCAGCATTTT
>14|TRBV7-6|TRBD1|TRBJ1-3
CASSTRTGGNTIYF
TGTGCCAGCAGCACCAGGACAGGAGGCAACACCATATATTTT
>13|TRBV9|TRBD1|TRBJ2-7
CASSVGTAYEQYF
TGTGCCAGCAGCGTGGGGACAGCCTACGAGCAGTACTTC
>13|TRBV13|.|TRBJ2-7
CASSLGGPYEQYF
TGTGCCAGCAGCTTAGGGGGCCCCTACGAGCAGTACTTC
>16|TRBV4-3|TRBD2|TRBJ2-1
CASSQDRAGGLYEQFF
TGCGCCAGCAGCCAAGATAGGGCGGGGGGGCTCTATGAGCAGTTCTTC
>11|TRBV6-1|.|TRBJ2-7
CASSELREQYF
TGTGCCAGCAGTGAGCTAAGAGAGCAGTACTTC
>14|TRBV6-5|TRBD1|TRBJ2-2
CASTLTGGHGELFF
TGTGCCAGCACCCTCACAGGGGGCCACGGGGAGCTGTTTTTT
>14|TRBV6-5|TRBD1|TRBJ1-4
CASSLDRGVEKLFF
TGTGCCAGCAGCCTCGACAGGGGTGTGGAAAAACTGTTTTTT
>15|TRBV10-3|TRBD1|TRBJ1-5
CAIRPTGGRNQPQHF
TGTGCCATCAGACCGACAGGGGGCCGGAATCAGCCCCAGCATTTT
>15|TRBV5-1|TRBD1|TRBJ2-7
CASSPGQAPTREQYF
TGCGCCAGCAGCCCGGGACAGGCTCCGACTCGCGAGCAGTACTTC
>14|TRBV7-7|.|TRBJ2-7
CASSLSTGSYEQYF
TGTGCCAGCAGCTTATCGACTGGCTCCTACGAGCAGTACTTC
>17|TRBV7-2|TRBD1|TRBJ2-3
CASSLAVGRGKTDTQYF
TGTGCCAGCAGCTTAGCCGTTGGCAGGGGGAAAACAGATACGCAGTATTTT
>15|TRBV27|.|TRBJ2-7
CASSLYPGRTYEQYF
TGTGCCAGCAGTTTATATCCAGGGCGGACCTACGAGCAGTACTTC
>15|TRBV19|TRBD1|TRBJ1-2
CASSSTGGPNYGYTF
TGTGCCAGTAGTTCTACAGGGGGCCCCAACTATGGCTACACCTTC
>15|TRBV11-3|TRBD2|TRBJ2-1
CASSFIAGGYNEQFF
TGTGCCAGCAGCTTTATAGCGGGGGGGTACAATGAGCAGTTCTTC
>15|TRBV19|.|TRBJ2-1
CASSRQGSLYNEQFF
TGTGCCAGTAGCAGGCAGGGGTCACTCTACAATGAGCAGTTCTTC
>14|TRBV2|TRBD1|TRBJ1-1
CASSRDSGGTEAFF
TGTGCCAGCAGTAGGGACAGTGGGGGCACTGAAGCTTTCTTT
>15|TRBV7-2|.|TRBJ1-3
CASSLSQGSGNTIYF
TGTGCCAGCAGCTTAAGTCAGGGCTCTGGAAACACCATATATTTT
>17|TRBV28|TRBD1|TRBJ2-1
CASTNSLDRNPYNEQFF
TGTGCCAGCACCAATTCTTTGGACAGGAATCCTTACAATGAGCAGTTCTTC
>15|TRBV28|TRBD1|TRBJ1-1
CASSPGQGRGIEAFF
TGTGCCAGCAGTCCGGGACAGGGTCGGGGAATAGAAGCTTTCTTT
>13|TRBV11-3|.|TRBJ1-2
CASSRTANYGYTF
TGTGCCAGCAGTAGGACAGCTAACTATGGCTACACCTTC
>15|TRBV18|TRBD1|TRBJ2-2
CASSPRDSNTGELFF
TGTGCCAGCTCACCAAGGGACAGTAACACCGGGGAGCTGTTTTTT
>15|TRBV6-1|TRBD1|TRBJ2-7
CASSGGQGSSYEQYF
TGTGCCAGCAGTGGAGGACAGGGGAGCTCCTACGAGCAGTACTTC
>14|TRBV5-5|TRBD1|TRBJ1-5
CASSSTGGDQPQHF
TGTGCCAGCAGCTCGACAGGGGGGGATCAGCCCCAGCATTTT
>19|TRBV7-2|TRBD2|TRBJ2-7
CASSLAAVAGGLLSYEQYF
TGTGCCAGCAGCTTAGCGGCCGTAGCGGGAGGACTTCTCTCCTACGAGCAGTACTTC
>14|TRBV5-4|.|TRBJ2-2
CASSSDRLTGELFF
TGTGCCAGCAGCTCTGACAGATTGACCGGGGAGCTGTTTTTT
>12|TRBV27|.|TRBJ2-5
CATKGASETQYF
TGTGCCACCAAAGGGGCTTCGGAGACCCAGTACTTC
>16|TRBV28|TRBD1|TRBJ1-5
CASSPRQGVRDQPQHF
TGTGCCAGCAGTCCTAGACAGGGGGTAAGGGATCAGCCCCAGCATTTT
>14|TRBV4-3|TRBD1|TRBJ2-1
CASSQVDRVNEQFF
TGCGCCAGCAGCCAAGTAGACAGGGTTAACGAGCAGTTCTTC
>16|TRBV5-1|TRBD2|TRBJ2-1
CASSLQASGAYNEQFF
TGCGCCAGCAGCTTACAAGCCAGCGGGGCTTACAATGAGCAGTTCTTC
>13|TRBV11-2|TRBD1|TRBJ2-7
CASMRTGPYEQYF
TGTGCCAGCATGAGGACAGGCCCCTACGAGCAGTACTTC